The T cell receptor (beta chain) under discussion was sequenced for a study of chemoradiotherapy in HPV16-positive cancers. Germline V gives CDR1 KGHSH, CDR2 LQKENI. Trimming removed 1 base at V and 0 bases at J, with 19 bases between. The CDR3 has 19 residues. Profiling relied on immunoSEQ multiplex PCR, and the TCRdb table lists in-frame clones only, not all of them. In the table there are approximately 30,000 clones, about 93% of which are singletons. Sequenced material: blood, taken from a patient who underwent chemoradiotherapy. The clonotype originates from a human donor with HPV-associated anogenital cancer. The chain is built from TRBV18 and TRBJ2-1; a weak D match, TRBD2 (6 bases). For the CDR3, the DNA is TGTGCCAGCTCACCACTGGCCTCTAGCGTCCAGAGCTCCTACAATGAGCAGTTCTTC. The encoded protein is CASSPLASSVQSSYNEQFF.